These T cell receptor beta chains were read from a single sample in a study of shared clonotypes between healthy human individuals. The table came from immunoSEQ multiplex PCR; TCRdb's copy has only in-frame clones and leaves some out. In the table there are about 1 million clones, 60% to 80% of which are singletons. Source material: memory CD4+ T cells sorted from blood. The receptors derive from a man in his late teens or twenties in good health. Each CDR3 is given without its conserved first and last residue. The D gene is left open where the match is weak. Size is stated for part of the rows, as once, few or many counts, or as a class when the clone is expanded.

V gene	CDR3 length	clone size	J gene	D gene	CDR3 protein
TRBV5-1	13	many	TRBJ2-7	.	ASSLGTHGRDEQY
TRBV5-6	15	.	TRBJ2-2	.	ASSGGMRGLNTGELF
TRBV5-1	13	.	TRBJ2-2	.	ASSPRGPDTGELF
TRBV7-2	10	.	TRBJ2-7	.	ASSLDENEQY
TRBV9	13	.	TRBJ2-4	TRBD1	ASSVEGAPKNIQY
TRBV5-1	12	few	TRBJ2-7	TRBD1	ASSLGGQAQEQY
TRBV5-1	15	.	TRBJ2-1	TRBD2	ASSSRGLAGAGDEQF
TRBV10-3	11	.	TRBJ2-7	TRBD2	ATGEGSSYEQY
TRBV5-4	17	.	TRBJ2-6	TRBD2	ASSARTSGVLHGANVLT
TRBV28	13	.	TRBJ2-5	TRBD1	ASSTRDRVHPTQY
TRBV5-1	11	once	TRBJ2-2	.	ASSPGDTGELF
TRBV9	12	.	TRBJ1-6	.	ASSVAGSNSPLH
TRBV11-2	13	many	TRBJ2-5	.	ASSFGAGVRETQY
TRBV27	12	.	TRBJ2-1	TRBD2	ASRGLAGGLEQF
TRBV5-4	13	few	TRBJ2-3	.	ASSFGGPLTDTQY
TRBV19	16	.	TRBJ1-4	.	ASTRLGGIREEGKKLF
TRBV9	13	.	TRBJ1-6	TRBD1	ASSPGGVLPPPLH
TRBV28	11	.	TRBJ1-2	.	ASSTTGTRGYT
TRBV29-1	12	.	TRBJ2-1	TRBD2	SARLAGGYNEQF
TRBV7-9	11	.	TRBJ2-7	.	ASSLEVAGEQY
TRBV28	12	.	TRBJ2-7	.	ASSRAVSPYEQY
TRBV5-4	12	.	TRBJ2-7	.	ASSLGLESGEQY
TRBV25-1	9	.	TRBJ1-1	.	ASSENGEAF
TRBV4-1	13	once	TRBJ1-1	.	ASSRGGLQNTEAF
TRBV5-1	14	.	TRBJ2-3	TRBD2	ASSWLTSGATDTQY